These 14 T cell receptor beta chains share one sample of origin, sequenced in a study of blood T cells in healthy people across ages. A second about 7 to 11 cycle PCR used barcoded and J-beta primers. TCRdb re-called the 5' RACE reads with MiXCR, one entry per CDR3 protein. This sample carries more than 600,000 distinct CDR3 sequences, roughly 25% of them seen once, and the ten largest clones take roughly 9%. The same data also went into a second study, on T cells of mothers and their children.

What was sequenced was blood. These TCRs come from a boy aged 5-17 years in good health.

The chain uses TRBV27 and TRBJ1-6; no firm D call. Germline V lookup: CDR1 MNHEY, CDR2 SMNVEV (reference sequence). Trimming stripped 0 bases from V and 13 bases from J, with 10 bases between. The CDR3 extends over 13 amino acids. This chain's CDR3 is CASSLSSVSPLHF. CDR3 coding DNA: TGTGCCAGCAGTTTATCGTCAGTAAGCCCCCTCCACTTT.

This clonotype was observed a handful of times. The chain couples TRBV27 to TRBJ1-6, with 7 bases identical to TRBD1. Germline CDR1 reads MNHEY; CDR2 reads SMNVEV (reference sequence). CDR3 length: 12 amino acids. Losses at the gene ends were 9 bases for V and 13 bases for J; bases not matched to a gene: 9. CDR3 sequence (DNA): TGTGCCAGTTCGACAGGGATTTCGCCCCTCCACTTT. It specifies CASSTGISPLHF.

V usage is TRBV29-1 and J usage is TRBJ2-1, with D unresolved. The better agreement between TRBJ2-5 and the DNA end casts doubt on the J call. The CDR3 loop spans 13 amino acids. Per the germline V gene, CDR1 is SQVTM and CDR2 is ANQGSEA. This CDR3 is CSVEGGLEETQYF. The CDR3 coding sequence is TGCAGCGTTGAAGGGGGTCTCGAAGAGACCCAGTACTTC.

This clonotype was counted a few times. This sequence joins TRBV18 and TRBJ1-5, with a possible D match to TRBD1 (5 bases). CDR3 length equals 15 residues. The V gene's germline CDR1 is KGHSH and CDR2 LQKENI. Deletions cut 6 bases from V and 2 bases from J, with 14 bases between. The CDR3 sequence: CASSTGVVGNQPQHF. CDR3 nucleotide sequence: TGTGCCAGCTCGACGGGGGTAGTTGGCAATCAGCCCCAGCATTTT.

This clonotype came up many times. The chain recombines TRBV18 with TRBJ2-5; maybe TRBD2 (6 bases). Germline values: CDR1 KGHSH, CDR2 LQKENI. The CDR3 sequence is 13 residues long. V lost 6 bases to trimming and J lost 2 bases, with 10 bases between them. The CDR3 loop is CASSRAGQETQYF. As DNA, the CDR3 is TGTGCCAGCTCCCGGGCGGGACAAGAGACCCAGTACTTC.

This clonotype was found a few times. At one end, the junction sequence differs from germline, possibly due to a read error. The rearrangement links TRBV7-7 to TRBJ1-4; D ambiguous. The CDR3 runs 15 residues. Per the germline V gene, CDR1 is SSHAT and CDR2 is FNYEAQ (reference sequence). The CDR3 spells CASSPMAGGFEKLFF. The CDR3, as DNA: TGTGCTAGCAGCCCCATGGCCGGCGGGTTTGAAAAACTGTTTTTT.

This rearrangement joins TRBV3-1 to TRBJ2-7; D gene unclear. Germline V gives CDR1 LGHDT, CDR2 YNNKEL (reference sequence). V was shortened by 2 bases and J by 3 bases, with 5 bases between the two germline ends. The CDR3 has 12 residues. The DNA of the CDR3 is TGTGCCAGCAGCCAATCACTCTACGAGCAGTACTTC. The encoded protein is CASSQSLYEQYF.

This clonotype was observed many times. This sequence joins TRBV29-1 and TRBJ2-7; no clear D. CDR1 and CDR2 (germline): SQVTM, ANQGSEA. Trimming left V 1 base short and J 2 bases short, with 3 bases between. The CDR3 runs to 11 residues. The CDR3 reads CSVEGAYEQYF. The CDR3 DNA reads as TGCAGCGTTGAAGGGGCCTACGAGCAGTACTTC.

This clonotype occurred a few times. The chain uses TRBV28 and TRBJ2-7; 10 nucleotides agree with TRBD1. J gave up 4 bases and V 7 bases, and 7 bases lay outside the gene matches. Germline V gene lookup returns CDR1 MDHEN and CDR2 SYDVKM. The CDR3 runs 14 residues. CDR3 nucleotide sequence: TGTGCCAGCATCATGACAGGGGGCTATTACGAGCAGTACTTC. Its protein product is CASIMTGGYYEQYF.

The CDR3 DNA is TGTGCCAGCAGCGGAGGACTCACATCCGGCAGCTCCTACGAGCAGTACTTC. Amino acids: CASSGGLTSGSSYEQYF. V and J are TRBV7-9 and TRBJ2-7; D may be TRBD2 (5 bases). The germline gives CDR1 SEHNR, CDR2 FQNEAQ (reference sequence). The ends were cut back, 5 bases at V and 0 bases at J, with 20 bases in the middle. The CDR3 spans 17 residues.

Details on this clonotype: Germline is not matched at one junction end, which may reflect a read error. The rearrangement links TRBV4-3 to TRBJ1-2, with D perhaps matching TRBD1 (6 bases). This CDR3 region has 16 residues. Germline assignment: CDR1 LGHNA and CDR2 YSLEER. CDR3 in amino acids: CASSQDRTEANCGYTF. CDR3 coding DNA: TGCGCCAGCAGCCAAGATCGGACAGAAGCTAACTGTGGCTACACCTTC.

This clonotype was counted only a few times. V gene TRBV4-1 combines with J gene TRBJ2-7; weak D call: TRBD2 (6 bases). This CDR3 has 15 amino acids. Trimming removed 0 bases at V and 7 bases at J, with 16 bases between. Germline assignment: CDR1 MGHRA and CDR2 YSYEKL. CDR3: CASSQDDGGVDEQYF. CDR3 coding DNA: TGCGCCAGCAGCCAAGATGATGGCGGGGTAGATGAGCAGTACTTC.

The rearrangement links TRBV20-1 to TRBJ2-5; no clear D gene. CDR1 is DFQATT and CDR2 is SNEGSKA in the germline V gene (reference sequence). This CDR3 has 13 amino acids. The V end lost 3 bases, the J end lost 3 bases, and 11 bases lay between the germline ends. The CDR3 spells CSASQTGKETQYF. CDR3 nucleotides: TGCAGTGCTAGTCAGACTGGAAAAGAGACCCAGTACTTC.

This clonotype was detected only a few times. The chain joins TRBV5-1 to TRBJ2-3, with 10 positions matching TRBD1. There are 16 residues in the CDR3. The V gene's germline CDR1 is SGHRS and CDR2 YFSETQ. V lost 2 bases to trimming and J lost 2 bases; unmatched junction nucleotides: 5. The CDR3 nucleotides read TGCGCCAGCAGCTTTTCCGGACAGGGGGACACAGATACGCAGTATTTT. Its translation is CASSFSGQGDTDTQYF.